The 30 T cell receptor delta chains listed next were all sequenced from one sample in a study of Vγ9Vδ2 T cells in congenital toxoplasmosis (dated by TCRdb to 2020 to 2023). Instrument used: Illumina MiSeq. Template-switch reverse transcription with SuperScript II was used to generate cDNA, with TRGC- and TRDC-specific primers combined in a single tube. The TRGC primer was designed for binding to both the TRGC1 and TRGC2 constant genes. In TCRdb, clones were called once more from the public reads by CATT, and rows of identical DNA were later combined. The sample table lists around 490 delta-chain clones, under 4% of them with a count of one. The ten biggest clones cover roughly 31% of the sample. Material for sequencing was gamma-delta T cells from blood. These receptor sequences come from a child under 10 years old born to a mother with Toxoplasma gondii infection during pregnancy, either congenitally infected or uninfected (not recorded which).

This clone is judged large (0.1 to 1%). Other DNA sequences in this sample translate to the same CDR3. J is TRDJ3 and V is TRDV2; TRDD3 aligns across 13 bases. The V segment lost 3 bases and the J segment 0 bases; nucleotides outside the gene matches: 4. CDR3 length: 19 residues. Germline lookup yields CDR1 GEAIGNYY and CDR2 EKD. The CDR3 DNA follows: TGTGCCTGTGACGTACTGGGGGATACGAGCTCCTGGGACACCCGACAGATGTTTTTC. Its translation: CACDVLGDTSSWDTRQMFF.

This clone counts as hyperexpanded. Other DNA sequences from this sample encode an identical CDR3 as well. This chain uses TRAV29/DV5 with TRDJ2; TRDD3 matches at 8 bases. V gave up 3 bases and J gave up 6 bases; unmatched junction bases: 10. This CDR3 region has 15 residues. Germline values: CDR1 NSMFDY, CDR2 ISSIKDK. CDR3 in DNA: TGTGCAGCAAAAGGACTGGGGGGAAACTCAGCACAACTCTTCTTT. This translates into CAAKGLGGNSAQLFF.

V and J are TRDV2 and TRDJ3; the match to TRDD3 covers 11 bases. The J gene comes from matching the DNA to germline here; TCRdb lacks it. The CDR3 runs 16 residues. CDR1 GEAIGNYY and CDR2 EKD come from the germline V gene. V shed 4 bases and J 3 bases; nucleotides not matched to a gene: 1. CDR3 DNA sequence: TGTGCCTGTGATACTGGGGGATACTGGGACACCCGACAGATGTTTTTC. It codes for CACDTGGYWDTRQMFF.

Worth noting for this clone: The protein TCRdb lists belongs to a much larger clone and differs from this DNA's translation at residue 12, which points to a read error; the protein shown is made from the DNA. This chain uses TRDV1 with TRDJ1, with D maybe TRDD3 (6 bases). Germline CDR1 reads TSWWSYY; CDR2 reads QGS. CDR3 length equals 15 residues. The CDR3 spells CALGSGWDRTDILIF. For the CDR3, the DNA is TGTGCTCTTGGGAGTGGATGGGATAGGACCGATATACTCATCTTT.

This clone was counted a few times. The protein recorded in TCRdb matches a much larger clone and deviates from this DNA's translation at residue 6, suggesting a read error; the protein here is obtained by translating the DNA. This rearrangement joins TRDV2 to TRDJ1; 8 bases are shared with TRDD3. The CDR3 length is 18 residues. Trimming at V came to 3 bases and at J to 0 bases, leaving 14 bases not matched to a gene. CDR1 is GEAIGNYY, CDR2 EKD, per germline. The CDR3 reads CACDDLRTGGRYTDKLIF. The CDR3 DNA sequence: TGTGCCTGTGACGATCTGCGTACTGGGGGCCGGTACACCGATAAACTCATCTTT.

For this clone: This sequence is one base from a far larger clone and is likely a read error. The genes are TRDV2 and TRDJ3; 11 bases match TRDD3. The J gene is absent in TCRdb and was assigned here via DNA matching to germline. The germline CDR1 and CDR2 sequences are GEAIGNYY and EKD. After removal of 1 base from V and 0 bases from J, the junction contained 4 bases not matched to a gene. The CDR3 loop spans 19 amino acids. The CDR3 region is CACDTGGYASSWDTRQMFF. The CDR3, as DNA: TGTGCCTGTGACACTGGGGGATACGCGAGCTCCTGGGACACCCGACAGATGTTTTTC.

Turning to this clone: The protein recorded in TCRdb matches a much larger clone and deviates from this DNA's translation at residue 4, suggesting a read error; the protein here is obtained by translating the DNA. V and J are TRDV1 and TRDJ1; 10 bases line up with TRDD3. The CDR3 totals 18 residues. Germline CDR1 reads TSWWSYY; CDR2 reads QGS. In DNA, the CDR3 is TGTGCTCTTGTGGAAACCAGACTGGGGGATCCGTACACCGATAAACTCATCTTT. It codes for CALVETRLGDPYTDKLIF.

Turning to this clone: TCRdb's protein for this DNA is that of a much larger clone and differs from the translation at residue 8, likely a read error; the protein shown is the DNA translation. The rearrangement links TRAV29/DV5 to TRDJ1; unclear D gene. The germline V gene has CDR1 NSMFDY and CDR2 ISSIKDK. Trimming took 0 bases from V and 1 from J, leaving 13 bases between them. The CDR3 runs 15 residues. The CDR3 region has the DNA TGTGCAGCAAGCGTTGGTCGCATACCCACCGATAAACTCATCTTT. This encodes CAASVGRIPTDKLIF.

This clone was seen a few times. The protein in TCRdb stems from a much larger clone and differs at residue 10 from this DNA's translation, likely a read error; here the protein is translated from the DNA. The called J gene is TRDJ3, whereas the V gene has no call; TRDD3 is taken as the D call from the table, unchecked against the DNA. The CDR3 loop spans 20 amino acids. The CDR3 coding sequence is TGTGCCTGTGACTCCGTACTGGGGGATATGATCCGCTGGGACACCCGACAGATGTTTTTC. Translated, it gives CACDSVLGDMIRWDTRQMFF.

This clone ranks as hyperexpanded. The chain carries TRDV1 and TRDJ1; TRDD3 matches at 10 bases. CDR3 length: 17 amino acids. Germline V lookup: CDR1 TSWWSYY, CDR2 QGS. After removal of 2 bases from V and 1 base from J, the junction contained 7 bases not matched to a gene. The DNA for the CDR3 is TGTGCTCTTGGGGAAATACGGTACTGGGGGATCACCGATAAACTCATCTTT. This codes for CALGEIRYWGITDKLIF.

This clone counts as large. The gene calls are TRDV2 and TRDJ1; no firm D call. Germline CDR1 is GEAIGNYY and CDR2 is EKD. The V gene lost 3 bases and the J gene lost 0 bases, with 13 bases spanning the gap. CDR3 length: 15 amino acids. The CDR3 DNA reads as TGTGCCTGTGACCCCCCCTTTCCGGACACCGATAAACTCATCTTT. It is translated as CACDPPFPDTDKLIF.

Remarks on this clone: The mismatch at residue 3 between this DNA's translation and the TCRdb protein of a much larger clone likely reflects a read error; the protein shown is translated from the DNA. This chain uses TRDV2 with TRDJ3; perhaps TRDD3 as D (5 bases). Germline lookup yields CDR1 GEAIGNYY and CDR2 EKD. CDR3 size: 17 residues. The CDR3 bases are TGTGCCCGTGACTCAATGGGGACCACCTGGGACACCCGACAGATGTTTTTC. It encodes CARDSMGTTWDTRQMFF.

In regard to this clone: This DNA translates differently at residue 10 from the TCRdb protein, which is that of a much larger clone; a read error is likely, and the protein shown is the DNA's own translation. The chain recombines TRDV1 with TRDJ1; no definite D call. CDR3 length: 19 residues. Germline CDR1 reads TSWWSYY; CDR2 reads QGS. Between the trimmed V and J ends, which lost 2 bases and 0 bases, there was a span of 22 bases. The CDR3 here is CALGETSDRKNPDTDKLIF. CDR3 in DNA: TGTGCTCTTGGGGAAACCTCCGACCGAAAGAACCCTGACACCGATAAACTCATCTTT.

This clone is termed hyperexpanded. The chain combines TRAV38-2/DV8 with TRDJ1; D uncertain. Germline-derived CDR1 and CDR2 are TSESDYY and QEAYKQQN. V shed 0 bases and J shed 1 base, with 10 bases lying between them. This CDR3 contains 15 residues. CDR3 coding DNA: TGTGCTTATAGGAGCGCGGCCGGACTCACCGATAAACTCATCTTT. This encodes CAYRSAAGLTDKLIF.

This clone is deemed large (0.1 to 1%). V usage is TRDV3 and J usage is TRDJ1, with D perhaps matching TRDD3 (5 bases). This CDR3 contains 12 residues. Per the germline V gene, CDR1 is TVYSNPD and CDR2 is GDNSRS (reference sequence). The ends were cut back, 4 bases at V and 3 bases at J, with 12 bases in the middle. The CDR3 is CASRGGADKLIF. The DNA for the CDR3 is TGTGCCTCCAGGGGGGGTGCCGATAAACTCATCTTT.

A note on this clone: This DNA's translation differs at residue 3 from TCRdb's protein, which comes from a much larger clone; a read error is likely, and the protein shown is translated from the DNA. The chain combines TRDV2 with TRDJ3, with D perhaps TRDD3 (5 bases). TCRdb lists no J gene, so it was determined here by aligning the DNA to germline. The CDR3 runs 19 residues. Germline V gives CDR1 GEAIGNYY, CDR2 EKD. The CDR3 is CARDTVGLQSSWDTRQMFF. The CDR3 bases are TGTGCCCGTGACACCGTGGGATTACAGAGCTCCTGGGACACCCGACAGATGTTTTTC.

Note on this clone: The protein recorded in TCRdb matches a much larger clone and deviates from this DNA's translation at residue 7, suggesting a read error; the protein here is obtained by translating the DNA. V and J are TRDV1 and TRDJ1; D is possibly TRDD3 (6 bases). Germline lookup yields CDR1 TSWWSYY and CDR2 QGS. The V end lost 5 bases, the J end lost 3 bases, and 25 bases lay between the germline ends. There are 18 residues in the CDR3. CDR3 residues: CALGIPDWVGLHADKLIF. CDR3 bases: TGTGCTCTTGGGATACCCGACTGGGTTGGGTTGCACGCCGATAAACTCATCTTT.

In this sample, this clone turned up a few times. The TCRdb record carries a much larger clone's protein, which differs from this DNA's translation at residue 10; a read error is the likely cause, and the protein listed here is the DNA translation. The chain links TRDV1 to TRDJ1; TRDD3 might be the D (6 bases). Trimming took off 5 bases at V and 4 bases at J, with 17 bases between the two ends. The CDR3 has 15 amino acids. Germline CDR1 and CDR2: TSWWSYY and QGS. The CDR3 DNA is TGTGCTCTTGGGAGTGGATGGGATAGGAACGATAAACTCATCTTT. Its translation: CALGSGWDRNDKLIF.

This clone turned up a few times. It differs at one base from a far larger clone, so likely a read error. Additional DNA sequences in this sample encode the identical CDR3. The chain has TRDV1 and TRDJ1; TRDD3 is a possible D gene (6 bases). CDR1 TSWWSYY and CDR2 QGS come from the germline V gene. This CDR3 is built from 15 residues. Deletions cut 9 bases from V and 2 bases from J, with 19 bases between. The CDR3 region is CALGSGWDRTDKLIF. CDR3 in DNA: TGTGCTCTCGGGAGTGGATGGGATAGGACCGATAAACTCATCTTT.

There are a few counts of this clone. The V gene is TRDV2, the J gene TRDJ3; the match to TRDD3 covers 13 bases. The J gene is not listed in TCRdb, so it was assigned here from a DNA match to germline. The CDR3 loop spans 19 amino acids. Germline V CDR1 and CDR2: GEAIGNYY, EKD. V was pared by 3 bases and J by 3 bases, with 7 bases of the junction left unmatched. The CDR3 DNA sequence: TGTGCCTGTGACGTACTGGGGGATACGATCCGCTGGGACACCCGACAGATGTTTTTC. This translates into CACDVLGDTIRWDTRQMFF.

To note about this clone: This DNA translates differently at residue 14 from the TCRdb protein, which is that of a much larger clone; a read error is likely, and the protein shown is the DNA's own translation. The chain couples TRDV2 to TRDJ3, with TRDD3 identical over 8 bases. The CDR3 has 18 amino acids. In germline, CDR1 is GEAIGNYY, CDR2 EKD. CDR3: CACDTVLGGSWDTQQMFF. The CDR3 region has the DNA TGTGCCTGTGACACCGTACTGGGGGGCTCCTGGGACACCCAACAGATGTTTTTC.

In its sample, this clone was seen a few times. This likely came from a read error, as a far larger clone is one base away. The sample holds other DNA sequences that translate to the same CDR3. The J gene is TRDJ1, the V gene TRDV1; D not certain. Germline V gene lookup returns CDR1 TSWWSYY and CDR2 QGS. This CDR3 spans 16 amino acids. Here the CDR3 reads CALGELRGMDTDKLIF. CDR3 DNA sequence: TGTGCTCTTGGGGAACTCCGAGGCATGGACACAGATAAACTCATCTTT.

A few counts support this clone. The protein TCRdb lists belongs to a much larger clone and differs from this DNA's translation at residue 5, which points to a read error; the protein shown is made from the DNA. J gene TRDJ1 was identified, but the V gene was not called; TRDD3 is the table's D call, not checked against the DNA. This CDR3 contains 19 residues. The CDR3 is CAPWWGVPTTEPDGDKLIF. The CDR3 nucleotides read TGTGCTCCTTGGTGGGGGGTTCCTACGACTGAGCCCGATGGCGATAAACTCATCTTT.

Comments on this clone: This DNA's translation and the protein TCRdb lists, from a much larger clone, do not match at residue 9, likely due to a read error; the protein shown is translated from the DNA. This chain connects TRDV3 to TRDJ1; D call uncertain. Germline V gene data show CDR1 as TVYSNPD and CDR2 as GDNSRS (reference sequence). V gave up 5 bases and J gave up 1 base, with 29 bases separating them. The CDR3 sequence is 18 residues long. CDR3 residues: CARGQSSVSTDCTDKLIF. The CDR3 region has the DNA TGTGCCCGAGGGCAGAGCTCTGTGAGTACGGATTGCACCGATAAACTCATCTTT.

With regard to this clone: The TCRdb protein, from a much larger clone, departs from this DNA's translation at residue 3, likely by read error; the protein shown derives from the DNA. The chain carries TRDV2 and TRDJ1, with TRDD3 as a possible D gene (5 bases). The J gene was missing in TCRdb and was found by matching the end of the DNA to germline. The CDR3 is 17 amino acids. The germline CDR1 and CDR2 sequences are GEAIGNYY and EKD. CDR3 coding DNA: TGTGCCCGTGACACGAGGGATGTGGGGCCGAACCACGATAAACTCATCTTT. Translating it yields CARDTRDVGPNHDKLIF.

As for this clone: The TCRdb protein comes from a much larger clone and disagrees with this DNA's translation at residue 14, likely due to a read error; the protein given here is derived from the DNA. The chain is built from TRDV1 and TRDJ1, with D unclear. V was cut by 3 bases and J by 0 bases, with 26 bases left in between. The CDR3 loop spans 20 amino acids. The V gene's germline CDR1 is TSWWSYY and CDR2 QGS. CDR3 loop: CALGDNSNHSGSRHTDKLIF. The DNA of the CDR3 is TGTGCTCTTGGGGACAACTCCAACCATTCCGGGAGTAGGCACACCGATAAACTCATCTTT.

In the case of this clone: The protein recorded in TCRdb matches a much larger clone and deviates from this DNA's translation at residue 11, suggesting a read error; the protein here is obtained by translating the DNA. The V and J genes are TRDV1 and TRDJ1; tentatively, D is TRDD3 (5 bases). V lost 1 base and J 6 bases, leaving 18 bases between the germline ends. Germline V gives CDR1 TSWWSYY, CDR2 QGS. This CDR3 has 16 residues. CDR3 in amino acids: CALGERSWAEDNKLIF. CDR3 coding DNA: TGTGCTCTTGGGGAACGAAGCTGGGCCGAGGACAATAAACTCATCTTT.

This clone was counted between two and nine times. A far larger clone differs by one base, so this is likely a read error. The same CDR3 is also encoded by other DNA sequences in this sample. The chain uses TRAV29/DV5 and TRDJ1; TRDD3 agrees at 11 bases. The ends lost 2 bases at V and 5 bases at J; junction bases unmatched: 20. CDR1 is NSMFDY, CDR2 ISSIKDK, per germline. CDR3 size: 19 residues. The CDR3, as DNA: TGTGCAGCAAGTGGATGCGGCCCGTGTACTGGGGGATATTCGGATAAACTCATCTTT. As protein: CAASGCGPCTGGYSDKLIF.

This clone was observed a handful of times. TCRdb assigns this DNA the protein of a much larger clone, which departs from its translation at residue 6; this likely reflects a read error, and the protein shown comes from translating the DNA. This rearrangement joins TRDV2 to TRDJ3; 13 bases fit TRDD3. CDR1 and CDR2 from the germline V gene are GEAIGNYY and EKD. This CDR3 has 21 amino acids. The V segment lost 0 bases and the J segment 0 bases; nucleotides outside the gene matches: 7. The CDR3 sequence: CACDTRTGGYESSWDTRQMFF. The DNA for the CDR3 is TGTGCCTGTGACACCAGAACTGGGGGATACGAGAGCTCCTGGGACACCCGACAGATGTTTTTC.

As regards this clone: This likely reflects a read error, since a far larger clone is one base away. J is TRDJ1 and V is TRDV3, with 8 bases fitting TRDD3. TCRdb gives no J gene; it was assigned here by matching the DNA to germline. Germline loops: CDR1 TVYSNPD, CDR2 GDNSRS (reference sequence). This CDR3 spans 21 amino acids. V dropped 3 bases and J dropped 1; count of bases not matched to a gene: 28. The CDR3 loop reads CALCPILPRTGGPLLTDKLIF. In DNA, the CDR3 is TGTGCCTTGTGCCCCATCCTACCTCGTACTGGGGGTCCCCTTCTCACCGATAAACTCATCTTT.